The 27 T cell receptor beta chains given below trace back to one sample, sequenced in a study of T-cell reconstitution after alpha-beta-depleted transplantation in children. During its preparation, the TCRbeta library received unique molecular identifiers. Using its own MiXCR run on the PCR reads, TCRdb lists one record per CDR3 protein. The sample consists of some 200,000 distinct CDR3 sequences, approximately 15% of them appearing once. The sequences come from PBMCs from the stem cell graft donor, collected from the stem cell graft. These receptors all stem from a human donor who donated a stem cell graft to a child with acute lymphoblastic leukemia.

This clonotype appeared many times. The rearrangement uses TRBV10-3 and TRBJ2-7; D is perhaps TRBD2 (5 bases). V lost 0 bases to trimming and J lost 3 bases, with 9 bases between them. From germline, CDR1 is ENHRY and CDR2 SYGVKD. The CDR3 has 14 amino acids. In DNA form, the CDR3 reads TGTGCCATCAGTGAGTCTAGCGTGATCTACGAGCAGTACTTC. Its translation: CAISESSVIYEQYF.

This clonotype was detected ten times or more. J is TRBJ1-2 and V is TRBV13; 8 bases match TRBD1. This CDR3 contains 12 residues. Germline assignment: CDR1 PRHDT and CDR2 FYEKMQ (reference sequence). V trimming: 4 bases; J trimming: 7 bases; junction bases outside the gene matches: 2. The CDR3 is CASSSDRAGYTF. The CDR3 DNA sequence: TGTGCCAGCAGCTCGGACAGGGCTGGCTACACCTTC.

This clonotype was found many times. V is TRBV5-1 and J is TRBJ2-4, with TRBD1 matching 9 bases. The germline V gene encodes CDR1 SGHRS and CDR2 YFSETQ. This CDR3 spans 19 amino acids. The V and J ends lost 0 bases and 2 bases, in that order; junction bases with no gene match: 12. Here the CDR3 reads CASSLEHGQGSVTKNIQYF. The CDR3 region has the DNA TGCGCCAGCAGCTTGGAGCACGGACAGGGGTCCGTGACCAAAAACATTCAGTACTTC.

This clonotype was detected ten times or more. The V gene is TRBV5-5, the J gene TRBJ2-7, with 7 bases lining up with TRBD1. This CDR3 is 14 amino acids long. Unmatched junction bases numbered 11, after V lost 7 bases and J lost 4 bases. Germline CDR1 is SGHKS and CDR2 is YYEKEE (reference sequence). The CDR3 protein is CASFIRQGEYEQYF. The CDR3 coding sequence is TGTGCCAGCTTTATAAGACAGGGAGAATACGAGCAGTACTTC.

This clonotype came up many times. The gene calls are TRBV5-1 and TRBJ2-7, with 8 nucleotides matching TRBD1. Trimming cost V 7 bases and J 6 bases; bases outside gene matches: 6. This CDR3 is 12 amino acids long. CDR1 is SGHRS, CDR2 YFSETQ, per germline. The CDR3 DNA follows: TGCGCCAGCGGGTTAACAGGGGGCGAGCAGTACTTC. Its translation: CASGLTGGEQYF.

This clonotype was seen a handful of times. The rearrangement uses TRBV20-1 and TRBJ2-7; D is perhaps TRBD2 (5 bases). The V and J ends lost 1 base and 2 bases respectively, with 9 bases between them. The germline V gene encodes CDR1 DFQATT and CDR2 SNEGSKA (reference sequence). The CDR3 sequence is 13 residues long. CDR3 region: CSARGGAAYEQYF. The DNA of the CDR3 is TGCAGTGCTAGAGGGGGAGCGGCCTACGAGCAGTACTTC.

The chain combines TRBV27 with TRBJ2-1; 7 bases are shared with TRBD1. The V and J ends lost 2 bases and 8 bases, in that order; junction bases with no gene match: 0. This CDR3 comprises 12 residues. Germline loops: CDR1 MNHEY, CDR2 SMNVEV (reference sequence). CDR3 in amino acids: CASSLQGDEQFF. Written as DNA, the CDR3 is TGTGCCAGCAGTTTACAGGGGGATGAGCAGTTCTTC.

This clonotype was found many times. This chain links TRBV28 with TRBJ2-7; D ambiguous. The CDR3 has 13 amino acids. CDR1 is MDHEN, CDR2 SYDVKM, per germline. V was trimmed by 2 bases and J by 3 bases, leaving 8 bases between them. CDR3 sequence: CASSLQVIYEQYF. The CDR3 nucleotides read TGTGCCAGCAGTTTACAGGTAATCTACGAGCAGTACTTC.

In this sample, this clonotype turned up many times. The CDR3: CAIRDTGLNEQFF. The CDR3 DNA follows: TGTGCCATCAGAGATACAGGGCTCAATGAGCAGTTCTTC. This rearrangement joins TRBV10-3 to TRBJ2-1, with a tentative D call TRBD1 (6 bases). The CDR3 has 13 residues. CDR1 is ENHRY, CDR2 SYGVKD, per germline. The V end lost 6 bases, the J end lost 6 bases, and 12 bases lay between the germline ends.

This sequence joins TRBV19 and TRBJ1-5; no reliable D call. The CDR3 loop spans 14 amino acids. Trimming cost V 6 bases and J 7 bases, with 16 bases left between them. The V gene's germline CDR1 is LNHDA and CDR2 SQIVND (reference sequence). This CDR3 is CASSTMGGRQPQHF. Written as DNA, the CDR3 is TGTGCCAGTAGCACAATGGGAGGGAGACAGCCCCAGCATTTT.

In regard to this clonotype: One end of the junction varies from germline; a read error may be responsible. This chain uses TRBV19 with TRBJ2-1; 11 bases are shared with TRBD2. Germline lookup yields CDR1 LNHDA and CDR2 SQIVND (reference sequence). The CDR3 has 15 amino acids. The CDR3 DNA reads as TGTGCCAGTATCCCAACTAGCGGGAGTGACAATGAGGAGTTCTTC. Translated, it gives CASIPTSGSDNEEFF.

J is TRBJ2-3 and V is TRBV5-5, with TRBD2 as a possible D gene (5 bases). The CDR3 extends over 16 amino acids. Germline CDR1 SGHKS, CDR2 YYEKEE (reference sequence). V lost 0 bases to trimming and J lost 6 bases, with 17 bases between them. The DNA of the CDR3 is TGTGCCAGCAGCTTGGGAGGGCCAACCTCGCCGGATACGCAGTATTTT. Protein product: CASSLGGPTSPDTQYF.

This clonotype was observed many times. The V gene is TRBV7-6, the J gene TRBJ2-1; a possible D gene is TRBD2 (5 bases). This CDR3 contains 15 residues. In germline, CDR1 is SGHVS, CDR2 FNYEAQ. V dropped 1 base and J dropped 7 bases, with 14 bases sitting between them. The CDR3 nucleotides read TGTGCCAGCAGCTTAGAAGTAAGGAGAGGGAATGAGCAGTTCTTC. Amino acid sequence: CASSLEVRRGNEQFF.

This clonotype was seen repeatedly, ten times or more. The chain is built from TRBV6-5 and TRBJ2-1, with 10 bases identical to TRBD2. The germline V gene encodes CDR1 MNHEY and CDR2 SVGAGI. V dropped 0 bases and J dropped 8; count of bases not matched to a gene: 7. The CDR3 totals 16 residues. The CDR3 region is CASSYSMSGRAYEQFF. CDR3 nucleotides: TGTGCCAGCAGTTACTCGATGAGCGGGAGGGCCTATGAGCAGTTCTTC.

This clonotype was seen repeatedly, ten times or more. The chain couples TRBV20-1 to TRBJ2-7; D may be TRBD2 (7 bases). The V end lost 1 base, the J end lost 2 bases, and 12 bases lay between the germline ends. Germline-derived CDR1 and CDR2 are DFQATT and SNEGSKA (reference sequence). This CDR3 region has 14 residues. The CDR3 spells CSARGGGAAYEQYF. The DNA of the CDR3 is TGCAGTGCTAGAGGGGGGGGCGCAGCCTACGAGCAGTACTTC.

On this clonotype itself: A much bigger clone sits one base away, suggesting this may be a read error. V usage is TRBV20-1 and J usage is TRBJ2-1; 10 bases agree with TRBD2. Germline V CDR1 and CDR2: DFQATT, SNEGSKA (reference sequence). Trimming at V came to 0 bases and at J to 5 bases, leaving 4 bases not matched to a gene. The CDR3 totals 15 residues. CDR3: CSARDGTSVHNEQFF. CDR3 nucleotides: TGCAGTGCTAGAGACGGGACTAGCGTACACAATGAGCAGTTCTTC.

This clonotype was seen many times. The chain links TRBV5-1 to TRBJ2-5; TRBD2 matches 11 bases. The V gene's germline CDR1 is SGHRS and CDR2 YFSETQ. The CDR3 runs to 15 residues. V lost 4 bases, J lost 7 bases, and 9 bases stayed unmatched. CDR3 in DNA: TGCGCCAGCAGCGAGGGACTAGCGGAAATGGGGACCCAGTACTTC. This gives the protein CASSEGLAEMGTQYF.

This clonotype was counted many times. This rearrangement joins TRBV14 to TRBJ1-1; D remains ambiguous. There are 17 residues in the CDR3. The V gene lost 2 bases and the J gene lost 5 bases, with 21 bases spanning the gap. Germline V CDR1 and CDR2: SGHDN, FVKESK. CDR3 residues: CASSQIGSSEKWTEAFF. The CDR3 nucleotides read TGTGCCAGCAGCCAAATAGGATCGTCGGAAAAGTGGACTGAAGCTTTCTTT. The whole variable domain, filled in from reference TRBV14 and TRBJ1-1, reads EAGVTQFPSHSVIEKGQTVTLRCDPISGHDNLYWYRRVMGKEIKFLLHFVKESKQDESGMPNNRFLAERTGGTYSTLKVQPAELEDSGVYFCASSQIGSSEKWTEAFFGQGTRLTVV.

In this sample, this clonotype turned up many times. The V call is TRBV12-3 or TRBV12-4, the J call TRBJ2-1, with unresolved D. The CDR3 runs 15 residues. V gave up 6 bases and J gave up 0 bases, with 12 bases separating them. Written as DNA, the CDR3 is TGTGCCAGCAGCCCTACAGAATTCTCCTACAATGAGCAGTTCTTC. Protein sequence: CASSPTEFSYNEQFF.

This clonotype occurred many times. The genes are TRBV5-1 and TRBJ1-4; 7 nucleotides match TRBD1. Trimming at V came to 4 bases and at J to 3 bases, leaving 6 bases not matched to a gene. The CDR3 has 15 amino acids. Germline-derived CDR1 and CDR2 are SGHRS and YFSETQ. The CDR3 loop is CASSGRDSSNEKLFF. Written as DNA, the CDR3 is TGCGCCAGCAGCGGCCGGGACAGTTCTAATGAAAAACTGTTTTTT.

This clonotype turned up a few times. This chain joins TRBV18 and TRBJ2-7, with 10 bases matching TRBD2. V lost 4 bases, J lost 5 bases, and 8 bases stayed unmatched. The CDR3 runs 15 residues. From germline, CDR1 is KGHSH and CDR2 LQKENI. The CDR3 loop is CASSQGLAGDNEQYF. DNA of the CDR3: TGTGCCAGCTCACAAGGTCTAGCGGGAGACAACGAGCAGTACTTC. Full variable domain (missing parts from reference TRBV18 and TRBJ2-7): NAGVMQNPRHLVRRRGQEARLRCSPMKGHSHVYWYRQLPEEGLKFMVYLQKENIIDESGMPKERFSAEFPKEGPSILRIQQVVRGDSAAYFCASSQGLAGDNEQYFGPGTRLTVT.

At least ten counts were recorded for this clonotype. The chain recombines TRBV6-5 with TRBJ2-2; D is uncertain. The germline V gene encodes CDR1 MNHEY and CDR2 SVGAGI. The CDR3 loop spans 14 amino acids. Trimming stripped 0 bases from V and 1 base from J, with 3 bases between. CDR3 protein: CASSYSVNTGELFF. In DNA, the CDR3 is TGTGCCAGCAGTTACTCCGTGAACACCGGGGAGCTGTTTTTT.

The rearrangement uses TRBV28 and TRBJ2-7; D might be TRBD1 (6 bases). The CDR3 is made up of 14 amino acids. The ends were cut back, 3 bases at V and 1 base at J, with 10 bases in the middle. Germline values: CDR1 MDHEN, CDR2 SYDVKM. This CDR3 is CASSFGTRSYEQYF. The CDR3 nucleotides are TGTGCCAGCAGTTTTGGGACACGATCCTACGAGCAGTACTTC.

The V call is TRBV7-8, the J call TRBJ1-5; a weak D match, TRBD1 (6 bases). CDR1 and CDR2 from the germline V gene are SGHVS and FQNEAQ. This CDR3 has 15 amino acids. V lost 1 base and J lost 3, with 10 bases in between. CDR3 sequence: CASSLETGLNQPQHF. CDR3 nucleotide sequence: TGTGCCAGCAGCTTAGAAACAGGGCTCAATCAGCCCCAGCATTTT.

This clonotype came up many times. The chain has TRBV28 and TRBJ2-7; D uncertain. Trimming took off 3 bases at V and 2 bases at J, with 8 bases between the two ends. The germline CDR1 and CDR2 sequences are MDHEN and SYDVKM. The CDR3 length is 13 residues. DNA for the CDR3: TGTGCCAGCAGTTTGGGTAGGCCCTACGAGCAGTACTTC. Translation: CASSLGRPYEQYF.

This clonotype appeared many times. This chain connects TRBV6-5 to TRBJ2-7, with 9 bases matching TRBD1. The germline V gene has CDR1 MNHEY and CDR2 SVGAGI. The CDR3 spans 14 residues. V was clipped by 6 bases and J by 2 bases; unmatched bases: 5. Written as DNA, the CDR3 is TGTGCCAGCAGGACGGGACAGGGTACCTACGAGCAGTACTTC. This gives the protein CASRTGQGTYEQYF.

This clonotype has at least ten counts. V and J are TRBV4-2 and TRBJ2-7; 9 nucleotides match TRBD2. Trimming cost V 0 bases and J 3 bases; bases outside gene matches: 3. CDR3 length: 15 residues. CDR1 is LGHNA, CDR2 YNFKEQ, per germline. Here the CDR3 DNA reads TGTGCCAGCAGCCAAGACGGGACTAGCAACTACGAGCAGTACTTC. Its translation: CASSQDGTSNYEQYF.